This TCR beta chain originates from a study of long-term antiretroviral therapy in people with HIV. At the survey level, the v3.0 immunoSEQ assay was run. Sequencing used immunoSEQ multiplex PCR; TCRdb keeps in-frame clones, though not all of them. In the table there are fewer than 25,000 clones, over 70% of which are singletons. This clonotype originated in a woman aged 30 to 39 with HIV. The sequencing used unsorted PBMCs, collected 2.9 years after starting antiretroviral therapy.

The CDR3 spells CASSLSSYNSPLHF. Here the CDR3 DNA reads TGTGCCAGCAGCCTTTCCTCCTATAATTCACCCCTCCACTTT. J is TRBJ1-6 and V is TRBV7-8; no reliable D call. Germline V gene lookup returns CDR1 SGHVS and CDR2 FQNEAQ. CDR3 length: 14 residues. V was shortened by 5 bases and J by 0 bases, with 5 bases between the two germline ends.